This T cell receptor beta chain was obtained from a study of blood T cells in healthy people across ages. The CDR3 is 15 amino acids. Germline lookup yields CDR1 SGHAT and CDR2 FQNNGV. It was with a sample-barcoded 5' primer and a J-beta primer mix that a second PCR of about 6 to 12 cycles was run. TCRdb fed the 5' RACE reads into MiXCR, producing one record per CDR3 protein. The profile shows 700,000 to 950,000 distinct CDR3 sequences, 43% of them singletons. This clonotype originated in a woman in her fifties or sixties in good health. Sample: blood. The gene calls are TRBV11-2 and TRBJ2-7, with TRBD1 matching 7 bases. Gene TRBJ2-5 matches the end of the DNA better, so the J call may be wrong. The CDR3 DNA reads TGTGCCAGCAGCCCCCAGGGGGTCGTTGGAGAGACCCAGTACTTC. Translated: CASSPQGVVGETQYF.